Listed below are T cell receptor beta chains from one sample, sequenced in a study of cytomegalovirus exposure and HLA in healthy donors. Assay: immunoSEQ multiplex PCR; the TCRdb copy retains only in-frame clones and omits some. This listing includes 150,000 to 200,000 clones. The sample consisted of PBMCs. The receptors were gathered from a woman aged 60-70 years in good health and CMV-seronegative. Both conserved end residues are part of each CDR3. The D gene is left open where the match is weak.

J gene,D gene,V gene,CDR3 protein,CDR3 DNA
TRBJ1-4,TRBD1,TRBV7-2,CASSLTGASNEKLFF,TGTGCCAGCAGCCTAACAGGGGCCTCCAATGAAAAACTGTTTTTT
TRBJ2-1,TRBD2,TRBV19,CASSVGLADNEQFF,TGTGCCAGTAGTGTGGGACTAGCGGACAATGAGCAGTTCTTC
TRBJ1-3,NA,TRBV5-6,CASSLSTGTGNTIYF,TGTGCCAGCAGCTTGTCCACAGGGACGGGAAACACCATATATTTT
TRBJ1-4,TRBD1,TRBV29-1,CSVEKGAREKLFF,TGCAGCGTTGAGAAGGGGGCGAGAGAAAAACTGTTTTTT
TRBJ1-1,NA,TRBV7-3,CASSPVSTEAFF,TGTGCCAGCAGCCCGGTGAGCACTGAAGCTTTCTTT
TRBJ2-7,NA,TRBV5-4,CASSFGGGVSYEQYF,TGTGCCAGCAGTTTTGGTGGCGGGGTATCCTACGAGCAGTACTTC
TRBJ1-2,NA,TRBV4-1,CASSQVSGNYGYTF,TGCGCCAGCAGCCAAGTCTCAGGGAACTATGGCTACACCTTC
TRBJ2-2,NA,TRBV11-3,CASSLGATGELFF,TGTGCCAGCAGCTTAGGGGCCACCGGGGAGCTGTTTTTT
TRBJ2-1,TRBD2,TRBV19,CASGSGSRDNEQFF,TGTGCCAGTGGAAGCGGGAGTAGGGACAATGAGCAGTTCTTC
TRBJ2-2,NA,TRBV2,CASSDTSRGLFF,TGTGCCAGCAGTGATACGTCCAGGGGGCTGTTTTTT
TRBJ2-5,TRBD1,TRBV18,CASSPETGYEETQYF,TGTGCCAGCTCACCAGAGACAGGGTACGAAGAGACCCAGTACTTC
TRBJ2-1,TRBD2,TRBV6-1,CASSEGTSGRNEQFF,TGTGCCAGCAGTGAAGGGACTAGCGGGAGAAATGAGCAGTTCTTC
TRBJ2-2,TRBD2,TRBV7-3,CASSTTSGTTGELFF,TGTGCCAGCAGCACCACTAGCGGGACCACCGGGGAGCTGTTTTTT
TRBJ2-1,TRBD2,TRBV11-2,CASSPLLSGSSYNEQFF,TGTGCCAGCAGCCCCCTCTTGAGCGGGAGCTCCTACAATGAGCAGTTCTTC
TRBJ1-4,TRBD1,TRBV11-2,CASSLELQGATNEKLFF,TGTGCCAGCAGCTTAGAATTGCAGGGGGCAACTAATGAAAAACTGTTTTTT
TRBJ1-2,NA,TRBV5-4,CASSPRGSSYGYTF,TGTGCCAGCAGCCCCCGGGGGTCCAGCTATGGCTACACCTTC
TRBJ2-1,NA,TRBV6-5,CASRNERGLYNEQFF,TGTGCCAGCAGGAACGAAAGGGGTCTCTACAATGAGCAGTTCTTC
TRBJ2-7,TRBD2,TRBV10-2,CASSWASGNYEQYF,TGCGCCAGCAGTTGGGCTAGCGGTAACTACGAGCAGTACTTC
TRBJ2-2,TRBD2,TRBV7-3,CASSLWGGRTGELFF,TGTGCCAGCAGCTTATGGGGGGGTCGCACCGGGGAGCTGTTTTTT
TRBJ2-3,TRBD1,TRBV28,CASSLFGTVSTTDTQYF,TGTGCCAGCAGTTTATTTGGGACAGTATCCACCACAGATACGCAGTATTTT
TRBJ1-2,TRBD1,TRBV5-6,CASAFIGQASFGYTF,TGTGCCAGCGCGTTTATTGGACAGGCCTCCTTCGGCTACACCTTC
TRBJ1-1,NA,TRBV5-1,CASSFVVDTEAFF,TGCGCCAGCAGCTTTGTGGTAGACACTGAAGCTTTCTTT
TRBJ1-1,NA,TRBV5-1,CASSQVLNTEAFF,TGCGCCAGCAGCCAGGTCCTTAACACTGAAGCTTTCTTT
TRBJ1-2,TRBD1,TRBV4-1,CASSHGTGIGAGYTF,TGCGCCAGCAGCCATGGGACAGGGATCGGGGCTGGCTACACCTTC
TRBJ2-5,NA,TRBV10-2,CASSAIYDRLKETQYF,TGCGCCAGCAGTGCTATTTACGACAGGCTGAAAGAGACCCAGTACTTC
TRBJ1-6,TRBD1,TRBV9,CASSVGQGTANSPLHF,TGTGCCAGCAGCGTGGGACAGGGGACGGCAAATTCACCCCTCCACTTT
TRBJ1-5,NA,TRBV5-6,CASSSDGRGNNQPQHF,TGTGCCAGCAGCTCGGACGGTCGGGGAAACAATCAGCCCCAGCATTTT
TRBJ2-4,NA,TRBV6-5,CASSYAPGVQYF,TGTGCCAGCAGTTACGCGCCCGGGGTCCAGTACTTC
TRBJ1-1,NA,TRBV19,CASSIGLLNTEAFF,TGTGCCAGTAGTATCGGTCTCCTGAACACTGAAGCTTTCTTT
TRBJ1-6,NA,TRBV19,CASTTTGFGSPLHF,TGTGCCAGTACAACGACAGGTTTCGGTTCACCCCTCCACTTT
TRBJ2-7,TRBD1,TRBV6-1,CASSGPGTESYEQYF,TGTGCCAGCAGTGGGCCCGGGACAGAGAGCTACGAGCAGTACTTC
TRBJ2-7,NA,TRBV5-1,CASSLSTASYEQYF,TGCGCCAGCAGCTTGTCGACAGCTTCCTACGAGCAGTACTTC
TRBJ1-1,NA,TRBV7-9,CASRMNRARNTEAFF,TGTGCCAGCAGGATGAACAGGGCTAGGAACACTGAAGCTTTCTTT
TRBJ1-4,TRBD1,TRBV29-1,CSATGDREKDATNEKLFF,TGCAGCGCCACGGGGGACAGGGAAAAAGATGCGACTAATGAAAAACTGTTTTTT
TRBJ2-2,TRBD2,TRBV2,CASSYSGRAGTGELFF,TGTGCCAGCAGTTATAGCGGGAGGGCCGGCACCGGGGAGCTGTTTTTT
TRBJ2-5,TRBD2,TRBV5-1,CASSLEERGGFAGTQYF,TGCGCCAGCAGCTTGGAGGAGCGGGGGGGCTTTGCTGGGACCCAGTACTTC
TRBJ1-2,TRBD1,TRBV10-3,CAIRSGGRGTLGYNYGYTF,TGTGCCATCAGGTCGGGTGGCAGGGGGACCTTGGGATATAACTATGGCTACACCTTC
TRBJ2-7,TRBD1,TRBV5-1,CASSPQGTDTYEQYF,TGCGCCAGCAGCCCACAGGGGACAGACACCTACGAGCAGTACTTC
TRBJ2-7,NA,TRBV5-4,CASSIDPRQGGTYEQYF,TGTGCCAGCAGCATTGACCCCCGACAGGGAGGTACCTACGAGCAGTACTTC
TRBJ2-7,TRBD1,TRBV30,CAWSPTGGSYEQYF,TGTGCCTGGAGTCCGACAGGGGGATCCTACGAGCAGTACTTC
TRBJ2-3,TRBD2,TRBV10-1,CASSETLAGVTDTQYF,TGCGCCAGCAGTGAGACCCTAGCGGGAGTAACAGATACGCAGTATTTT
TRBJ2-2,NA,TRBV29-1,CSVGQGTGELFF,TGCAGCGTTGGACAAGGCACCGGGGAGCTGTTTTTT
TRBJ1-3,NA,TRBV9,CASSPLSGGNTIYF,TGTGCCAGCAGCCCCTTAAGCGGGGGAAACACCATATATTTT
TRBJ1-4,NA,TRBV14,CASSLRGGDEKLFF,TGTGCCAGCAGCCTGCGAGGGGGAGATGAAAAACTGTTTTTT
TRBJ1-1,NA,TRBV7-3,CASSLGGGEAFF,TGTGCCAGCAGCTTAGGGGGCGGTGAAGCTTTCTTT
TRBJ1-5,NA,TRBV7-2,CASSSGFLRQPQHF,TGTGCCAGCAGCTCAGGGTTTTTGCGTCAGCCCCAGCATTTT